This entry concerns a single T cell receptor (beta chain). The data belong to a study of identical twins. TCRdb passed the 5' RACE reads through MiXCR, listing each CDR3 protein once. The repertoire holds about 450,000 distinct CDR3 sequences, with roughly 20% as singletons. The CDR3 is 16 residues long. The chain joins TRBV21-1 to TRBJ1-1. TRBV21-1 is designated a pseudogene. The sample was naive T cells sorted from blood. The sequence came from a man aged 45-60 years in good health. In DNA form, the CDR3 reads TGTGCCAGCAGCAAAGTGGTTTCGGTGGGGAGGACTGAAGCTTTCTTT. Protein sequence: CASSKVVSVGRTEAFF.